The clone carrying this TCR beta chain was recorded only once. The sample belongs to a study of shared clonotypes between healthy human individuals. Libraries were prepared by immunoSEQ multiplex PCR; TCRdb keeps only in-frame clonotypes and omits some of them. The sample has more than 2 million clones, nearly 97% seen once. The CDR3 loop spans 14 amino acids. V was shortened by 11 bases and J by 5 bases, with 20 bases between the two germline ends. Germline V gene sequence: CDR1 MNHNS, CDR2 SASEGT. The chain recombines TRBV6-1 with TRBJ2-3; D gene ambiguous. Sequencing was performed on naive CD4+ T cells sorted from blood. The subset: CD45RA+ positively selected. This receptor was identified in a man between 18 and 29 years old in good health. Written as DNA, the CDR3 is TGTGCCTGCACCGATGGTTTTTGGAGAGATACGCAGTATTTT. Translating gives CACTDGFWRDTQYF.